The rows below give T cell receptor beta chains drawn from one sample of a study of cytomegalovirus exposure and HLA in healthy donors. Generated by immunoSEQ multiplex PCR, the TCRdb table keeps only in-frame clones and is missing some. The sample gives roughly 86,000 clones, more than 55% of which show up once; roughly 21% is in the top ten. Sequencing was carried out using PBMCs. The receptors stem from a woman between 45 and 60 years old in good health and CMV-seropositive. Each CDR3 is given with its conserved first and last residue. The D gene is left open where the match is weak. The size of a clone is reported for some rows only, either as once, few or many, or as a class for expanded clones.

CASSYSLSSDREGAAFF	TGCGCCAGCAGCTACTCCCTAAGTTCGGACAGGGAAGGGGCAGCTTTCTTT	TRBV5-1	TRBD1	.	17	TRBJ1-1
CASSQEPTGRGSTDTQYF	TGCGCCAGCAGCCAAGAACCCACCGGACGGGGGAGCACAGATACGCAGTATTTT	TRBV4-3	.	.	18	TRBJ2-3
CASSLGDRGVTDTQYF	TGTGCCAGCAGTCTAGGGGACAGGGGAGTAACAGATACGCAGTATTTT	TRBV27	TRBD1	.	16	TRBJ2-3
CASSLDGDYEQYF	TGCGCCAGCAGCCTCGACGGGGACTACGAGCAGTACTTC	TRBV5-1	.	.	13	TRBJ2-7
CASSELREKLFF	TGTGCCAGTAGCGAACTCCGGGAAAAACTGTTTTTT	TRBV19	.	few	12	TRBJ1-4
CASSLWGDSLRNSPLHF	TGTGCCAGCAGTTTATGGGGGGACAGCCTTCGGAATTCACCCCTCCACTTT	TRBV27	TRBD1	.	17	TRBJ1-6
CASTGETFAPLHF	TGTGCCAGCACCGGGGAAACTTTCGCACCCCTCCACTTT	TRBV6-1	.	.	13	TRBJ1-6
CASSRRDNSPLHF	TGTGCCAGCAGCCGGAGGGACAATTCACCCCTCCACTTT	TRBV7-2	.	.	13	TRBJ1-6
CASSQALSNYGYTF	TGTGCCAGTAGTCAGGCGCTCTCTAACTATGGCTACACCTTC	TRBV19	.	.	14	TRBJ1-2
CASSFSSYNEQFF	TGTGCCAGCAGTTTCTCCTCGTACAATGAGCAGTTCTTC	TRBV27	.	once	13	TRBJ2-1
CASSPQSGGTKNIQYF	TGTGCCAGCTCACCACAGAGCGGGGGGACCAAAAACATTCAGTACTTC	TRBV18	TRBD2	.	16	TRBJ2-4
CASSRGGGRDPNEKLFF	TGCGCCAGCAGCCGAGGAGGCGGGCGGGACCCTAATGAAAAACTGTTTTTT	TRBV4-3	.	.	17	TRBJ1-4
CASQGTASNQPQHF	TGTGCCAGCCAGGGGACAGCCAGTAATCAGCCCCAGCATTTT	TRBV6-5	TRBD1	.	14	TRBJ1-5
CASRGGAATNEQFF	TGCGCCAGCAGGGGCGGGGCGGCAACCAATGAGCAGTTCTTC	TRBV5-1	.	few	14	TRBJ2-1
CASSSGGEGTGELFF	TGTGCCAGCAGTTCGGGGGGGGAGGGCACCGGGGAGCTGTTTTTT	TRBV28	TRBD2	.	15	TRBJ2-2
CASTLGLSYGYTF	TGTGCCAGCACTCTGGGGCTATCCTATGGCTACACCTTC	TRBV28	.	few	13	TRBJ1-2
CASSPSGNEKLFF	TGTGCCAGCAGTCCGTCGGGAAATGAAAAACTGTTTTTT	TRBV25-1	.	few	13	TRBJ1-4
CASSLPQSNYGYTF	TGTGCCAGCAGCCTCCCACAGTCTAACTATGGCTACACCTTC	TRBV11-3	.	few	14	TRBJ1-2
CASSEEGTGGQPQHF	TGTGCCAGCAGTGAAGAGGGGACAGGGGGTCAGCCCCAGCATTTT	TRBV2	TRBD1	.	15	TRBJ1-5
CASSLIGAGGRTEAFF	TGTGCCAGCAGCTTAATCGGGGCAGGGGGAAGGACTGAAGCTTTCTTT	TRBV7-2	TRBD1	.	16	TRBJ1-1
CASSLGPGGPETQYF	TGCGCCAGCAGCTTGGGGCCGGGGGGGCCGGAGACCCAGTACTTC	TRBV5-1	TRBD2	few	15	TRBJ2-5
CASSFSGWPGNTIYF	TGTGCCAGCAGCTTCTCAGGGTGGCCTGGAAACACCATATATTTT	TRBV5-4	.	.	15	TRBJ1-3
CASSLGGLGGAAPSYGYTF	TGTGCCAGCAGCCTAGGTGGGTTAGGAGGGGCCGCTCCCAGCTATGGCTACACCTTC	TRBV7-8	.	.	19	TRBJ1-2
CASSMDGGYGYTF	TGCGCCAGCAGCATGGACGGGGGCTATGGCTACACCTTC	TRBV5-1	.	.	13	TRBJ1-2
CASSDPGQGWLSSPLGANVLTF	TGTGCCAGCAGCGACCCCGGACAGGGGTGGTTGAGTTCGCCTCTCGGGGCCAACGTCCTGACTTTC	TRBV7-6	TRBD1	.	22	TRBJ2-6
CAISESLRGGEYEQYF	TGTGCCATCAGTGAGTCGCTCCGGGGGGGGGAGTACGAGCAGTACTTC	TRBV10-3	TRBD2	.	16	TRBJ2-7
CASSSSSYEQYF	TGTGCCAGCAGTTCTAGCTCCTACGAGCAGTACTTC	TRBV28	.	few	12	TRBJ2-7
CASSPNLQGTNEKLFF	TGTGCCAGCTCACCAAACCTACAGGGCACTAATGAAAAACTGTTTTTT	TRBV18	.	.	16	TRBJ1-4
CASSLGGSEGNTIYF	TGTGCCAGCAGTTTAGGGGGGTCGGAAGGAAACACCATATATTTT	TRBV28	.	.	15	TRBJ1-3
CASTRDTHNEQFF	TGTGCCAGCACCCGGGACACCCACAATGAGCAGTTCTTC	TRBV2	.	.	13	TRBJ2-1
CASTLGQGSNQPQHF	TGTGCCAGTACTCTGGGACAGGGTTCCAATCAGCCCCAGCATTTT	TRBV19	TRBD1	.	15	TRBJ1-5
CASRGGGVYGYTF	TGTGCCAGCAGGGGAGGTGGCGTCTATGGCTACACCTTC	TRBV2	.	few	13	TRBJ1-2
CASSDSSGRADTQYF	TGTGCCAGCAGTGACTCCTCCGGGAGAGCAGATACGCAGTATTTT	TRBV28	.	few	15	TRBJ2-3
CASSPGLAGGAFSYEQYF	TGTGCCAGCAGTCCTGGACTAGCGGGGGGCGCGTTCTCCTACGAGCAGTACTTC	TRBV2	TRBD2	.	18	TRBJ2-7
CASSVQTATDTQYF	TGTGCCAGCAGCGTCCAGACAGCCACAGATACGCAGTATTTT	TRBV9	.	.	14	TRBJ2-3
CATSLTGTVNQPQHF	TGTGCCACCAGCCTAACCGGGACAGTTAATCAGCCCCAGCATTTT	TRBV10-3	TRBD1	.	15	TRBJ1-5
CASSEVSLTEAFF	TGTGCCAGCAGTGAAGTGAGCCTAACTGAAGCTTTCTTT	TRBV6-1	.	.	13	TRBJ1-1
CSVEVGVGQPQHF	TGCAGCGTTGAAGTAGGGGTAGGTCAGCCCCAGCATTTT	TRBV29-1	.	.	13	TRBJ1-5
CASSQDAPAGAYEQYF	TGCGCCAGCAGCCAAGACGCCCCAGCGGGGGCGTACGAGCAGTACTTC	TRBV4-1	TRBD2	once	16	TRBJ2-7
CASSRDRAGANVLTF	TGTGCCAGCAGTCGGGACAGGGCTGGGGCCAACGTCCTGACTTTC	TRBV27	TRBD1	.	15	TRBJ2-6
CASSLQGVRTEAFF	TGTGCCAGCAGCTTGCAGGGGGTTCGGACTGAAGCTTTCTTT	TRBV7-8	TRBD1	few	14	TRBJ1-1
CASSLSGGYEQYF	TGTGCCAGCAGTTTATCCGGGGGCTACGAGCAGTACTTC	TRBV27	.	few	13	TRBJ2-7
CASSYQGLNTEAFF	TGTGCCAGCAGTTATCAGGGCTTGAACACTGAAGCTTTCTTT	TRBV28	.	once	14	TRBJ1-1
CASSLEGARRAFF	TGTGCCAGCAGTTTAGAGGGGGCGCGTCGGGCTTTCTTT	TRBV28	TRBD1	.	13	TRBJ1-1
CASSEFGTSLNTGELFF	TGTGCCAGCAGTGAATTCGGGACTAGCCTGAACACCGGGGAGCTGTTTTTT	TRBV25-1	TRBD2	few	17	TRBJ2-2
CATSRDLSGISYEQYF	TGTGCCACCAGCAGAGATCTAAGCGGGATTTCCTACGAGCAGTACTTC	TRBV15	TRBD2	few	16	TRBJ2-7
CARTDSPTYEQYF	TGCGCCAGGACAGACAGTCCAACCTACGAGCAGTACTTC	TRBV10-1	.	.	13	TRBJ2-7
CASSSGDTRSGANVLTF	TGTGCCAGCAGCTCAGGGGACACTCGCTCTGGGGCCAACGTCCTGACTTTC	TRBV11-3	.	.	17	TRBJ2-6
CASSYPNNSPLHF	TGTGCCAGCAGTTATCCCAATAATTCACCCCTCCACTTT	TRBV6-5	.	.	13	TRBJ1-6